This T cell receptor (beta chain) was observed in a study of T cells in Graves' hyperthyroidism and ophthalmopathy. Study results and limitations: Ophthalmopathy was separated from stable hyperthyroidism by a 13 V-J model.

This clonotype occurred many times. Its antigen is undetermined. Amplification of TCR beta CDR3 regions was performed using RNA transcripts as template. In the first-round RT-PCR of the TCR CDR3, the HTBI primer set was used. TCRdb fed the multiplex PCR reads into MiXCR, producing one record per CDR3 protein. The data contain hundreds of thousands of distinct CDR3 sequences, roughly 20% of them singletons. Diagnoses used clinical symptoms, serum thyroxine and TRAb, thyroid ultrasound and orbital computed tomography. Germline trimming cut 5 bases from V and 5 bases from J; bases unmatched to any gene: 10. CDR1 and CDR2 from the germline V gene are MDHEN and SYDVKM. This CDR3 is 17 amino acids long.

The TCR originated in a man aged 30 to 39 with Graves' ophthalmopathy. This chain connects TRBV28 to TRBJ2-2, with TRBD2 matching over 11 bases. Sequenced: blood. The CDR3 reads CASSRRFSGRGTGELFF. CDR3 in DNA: TGTGCCAGCAGTCGACGTTTTAGCGGGAGGGGGACCGGGGAGCTGTTTTTT.